Listed here are 4 T cell receptor beta chains from one sample, sequenced in a study of blood T cell repertoires in COVID-19. Method: immunoSEQ multiplex PCR; TCRdb's copy keeps in-frame clones and lacks some. The table lists about 43,000 clones, about 90% of them singletons, with about a tenth in the top ten. The sample consisted of peripheral blood. These receptors were collected from a woman older than 75 with active COVID-19.

The CDR3 region is CASSYGDRVANEQFF. The CDR3 coding sequence is TGTGCCAGCAGTTATGGGGACAGGGTTGCAAATGAGCAGTTCTTC. J is TRBJ2-1 and V is TRBV6-2 or TRBV6-3; TRBD1 matches at 9 bases. CDR3 length: 15 residues. The germline CDR1 and CDR2 sequences are MNHEY and SVGEGT. With 3 bases clipped from V and 7 bases from J, the junction kept 7 bases outside the gene matches.

This clone was detected a few times. This chain links TRBV19 with TRBJ2-1; D uncertain. This CDR3 contains 13 residues. Between the trimmed V and J ends, which lost 5 bases and 0 bases, there was a span of 5 bases. Germline V gene sequence: CDR1 LNHDA, CDR2 SQIVND (reference sequence). CDR3 in amino acids: CASSPRSYNEQFF. CDR3 nucleotide sequence: TGTGCCAGTAGTCCCCGCTCCTACAATGAGCAGTTCTTC.

J is TRBJ2-5 and V is TRBV15, with 9 nucleotides matching TRBD2. The CDR3 has 16 amino acids. Germline V gene data show CDR1 as LNHNV and CDR2 as YYDKDF (reference sequence). V was clipped by 0 bases and J by 4 bases; unmatched bases: 6. The CDR3 loop is CATSREVRGGSETQYF. DNA of the CDR3: TGTGCCACCAGCAGAGAGGTGCGGGGGGGCTCAGAGACCCAGTACTTC.

This chain joins TRBV5-6 and TRBJ1-1; possibly TRBD1 for D (5 bases). The germline gives CDR1 SGHDT, CDR2 YYEEEE. The CDR3 has 13 amino acids. V was shortened by 4 bases and J by 1 base, with 8 bases between the two germline ends. Here the CDR3 reads CASSTGQNTEAFF. The CDR3 DNA reads TGTGCCAGCAGCACCGGACAGAACACTGAAGCTTTCTTT.